This is a list of T cell receptor beta chains from one sample in a study of shared clonotypes between healthy human individuals. The method was immunoSEQ multiplex PCR; TCRdb's version includes in-frame clones alone and lacks a portion of them. The sample carries over a million clones, 78% recorded once. Material for sequencing was memory CD4+ T cells from PBMCs. These receptors came from a man aged 18 to 30 in good health. Some clones in this sample may be carry-over from other donors' samples. CDR3s include the opening cysteine and the closing phenylalanine or tryptophan. D genes are given only for firm matches. Clone size is given for some rows only: seen once, a few or many times, or a class if the clone is expanded.

TRBV2	TRBD1	TRBJ1-3	once	CASSADRGRNTIYF	TGTGCCAGCAGTGCGGACAGGGGGAGAAACACCATATATTTT
TRBV6-5	NA	TRBJ2-2	NA	CASSYWEGAAGELFF	TGTGCCAGCAGTTACTGGGAAGGGGCGGCCGGGGAGCTGTTTTTT
TRBV14	NA	TRBJ2-6	NA	CASSVLRDSGANVLTF	TGTGCCAGCAGCGTCTTAAGGGACTCTGGGGCCAACGTCCTGACTTTC
TRBV29-1	NA	TRBJ2-1	NA	CSVAARSYNEQFF	TGCAGCGTTGCGGCTAGAAGCTACAATGAGCAGTTCTTC
TRBV5-1	NA	TRBJ2-2	few	CASILDNPDTGELFF	TGCGCCAGCATTTTAGACAATCCGGACACCGGGGAGCTGTTTTTT
TRBV6-5	NA	TRBJ1-2	NA	CATRSRDISYYGYTF	TGTGCCACCAGATCCCGGGACATCTCCTACTATGGCTACACCTTC
TRBV5-4	NA	TRBJ2-5	once	CASSRGGGGETQYF	TGTGCCAGCAGCCGAGGAGGGGGAGGCGAGACCCAGTACTTC
TRBV7-3	NA	TRBJ2-2	NA	CASSLRGQNTGELFF	TGTGCCAGCAGCTTAAGGGGACAGAACACCGGGGAGCTGTTTTTT
TRBV6-1	NA	TRBJ2-1	NA	CASRVGSYNEQFF	TGTGCCAGCAGGGTCGGCTCCTACAATGAGCAGTTCTTC
TRBV29-1	NA	TRBJ1-4	NA	CSVKLAISTNEKLFF	TGCAGCGTTAAGTTAGCCATCTCAACTAATGAAAAACTGTTTTTT
TRBV9	NA	TRBJ2-3	many	CASSSARRDTQYF	TGTGCCAGCAGCAGTGCCCGGAGAGATACGCAGTATTTT
TRBV4-3	NA	TRBJ2-7	NA	CASSQEGRGYEQYF	TGCGCCAGCAGCCAAGAGGGCAGGGGCTACGAGCAGTACTTC
TRBV28	NA	TRBJ1-5	NA	CASSFREGRAPYSNQPQHF	TGTGCCAGCAGTTTCCGTGAGGGTCGGGCACCCTATAGCAATCAGCCCCAGCATTTT
TRBV19	NA	TRBJ2-1	many	CASSMGGRGKYNEQFF	TGTGCCAGTAGTATGGGGGGCAGGGGGAAATACAATGAGCAGTTCTTC
TRBV5-1	TRBD1	TRBJ2-3	NA	CASTLGTGLTDTQYF	TGCGCCAGCACCCTGGGGACAGGGCTAACAGATACGCAGTATTTT
TRBV29-1	TRBD1	TRBJ2-1	once	CSGKTGVGEQFF	TGCAGCGGTAAAACAGGGGTCGGTGAGCAGTTCTTC
TRBV19	NA	TRBJ2-1	NA	CASKSASKGVEQFF	TGTGCCAGTAAGTCGGCTAGCAAGGGAGTTGAGCAGTTCTTC
TRBV30	TRBD1	TRBJ1-2	NA	CAWRLGGTGEGYTF	TGTGCCTGGAGGTTGGGAGGGACAGGGGAAGGCTACACCTTC
TRBV4-3	NA	TRBJ2-5	NA	CASSQSVGLDQETQYF	TGCGCCAGCAGCCAATCCGTCGGACTGGATCAAGAGACCCAGTACTTC
TRBV18	NA	TRBJ1-1	few	CASSPQGLNTEAFF	TGTGCCAGCTCACCACAGGGCCTGAACACTGAAGCTTTCTTT
TRBV19	TRBD1	TRBJ1-1	few	CASSIVPNIRGDTEAFF	TGTGCCAGTAGTATAGTCCCGAACATCAGGGGGGACACTGAAGCTTTCTTT
TRBV7-8	NA	TRBJ1-4	NA	CASSTGQGNEKLFF	TGTGCCAGCAGCACGGGGCAGGGTAATGAAAAACTGTTTTTT
TRBV2	NA	TRBJ1-1	NA	CASEQDLNTEAFF	TGTGCCAGCGAACAGGATCTGAACACTGAAGCTTTCTTT
TRBV11-2	NA	TRBJ2-2	NA	CASSLVSGFPNTGELFF	TGTGCCAGCAGCTTGGTATCAGGGTTCCCGAACACCGGGGAGCTGTTTTTT
TRBV15	NA	TRBJ1-2	NA	CATSRDVGQRTYGYTF	TGTGCCACCAGCAGAGACGTTGGACAGCGCACCTATGGCTACACCTTC
TRBV7-9	NA	TRBJ1-2	NA	CASSLAQGDGYTF	TGTGCCAGCAGCTTGGCGCAGGGCGATGGCTACACCTTC
TRBV2	NA	TRBJ2-7	NA	CASSDTLAFEQYF	TGTGCCAGCAGTGACACTCTAGCTTTTGAGCAGTACTTC
TRBV7-8	TRBD1	TRBJ2-7	NA	CASSLLSGQGTYEQYF	TGTGCCAGCAGCTTACTTTCGGGACAGGGCACCTACGAGCAGTACTTC
TRBV15	NA	TRBJ1-5	few	CATSREVGGLQPQHF	TGTGCCACCAGCAGAGAAGTCGGGGGGCTTCAGCCCCAGCATTTT
TRBV19	NA	TRBJ1-5	many	CATRFGGSNQPQHF	TGTGCCACTCGATTCGGGGGCAGCAATCAGCCCCAGCATTTT
TRBV6-6	NA	TRBJ1-5	NA	CASSSDRLNNQPQHF	TGTGCCAGCAGTTCTGATAGACTGAATAATCAGCCCCAGCATTTT
TRBV5-1	TRBD1	TRBJ1-2	NA	CASSTTGTGTYGYTF	TGCGCCAGCAGCACCACCGGGACAGGGACCTATGGCTACACCTTC
TRBV28	TRBD1	TRBJ2-1	NA	CASSLQGQGSTEQFF	TGTGCCAGCAGTTTACAAGGACAGGGGTCCACTGAGCAGTTCTTC
TRBV9	TRBD1	TRBJ1-2	few	CASSTGTASYGYTF	TGTGCCAGCAGCACAGGGACAGCCAGCTATGGCTACACCTTC
TRBV9	NA	TRBJ1-2	NA	CASSNTANYGYTF	TGTGCCAGCAGCAATACAGCTAACTATGGCTACACCTTC
TRBV18	NA	TRBJ2-1	NA	CASSGTWSWFF	TGTGCCAGCTCAGGGACATGGTCTTGGTTCTTC
TRBV5-1	TRBD1	TRBJ2-2	NA	CASSPGQGTGELFF	TGCGCCAGCAGTCCGGGACAGGGGACCGGGGAGCTGTTTTTT
TRBV28	NA	TRBJ2-7	NA	CASSASSYEQYF	TGTGCCAGCAGCGCGTCCTCCTACGAGCAGTACTTC
TRBV5-6	NA	TRBJ1-4	NA	CASSASRRGEKLFF	TGTGCCAGCAGCGCCAGCCGACGAGGTGAAAAACTGTTTTTT
TRBV19	NA	TRBJ1-1	few	CASSIRTFGNTEAFF	TGTGCCAGTAGTATTCGGACTTTTGGAAACACTGAAGCTTTCTTT
TRBV5-1	NA	TRBJ2-3	NA	CASSLQHTDTQYF	TGCGCCAGCAGCTTACAGCACACAGATACGCAGTATTTT
TRBV2	TRBD1	TRBJ2-2	NA	CASRQGDTGELFF	TGTGCCAGCAGACAGGGGGACACCGGGGAGCTGTTTTTT
TRBV7-3	NA	TRBJ1-4	NA	CASSLSVANEKLFF	TGTGCCAGCAGCTTATCTGTAGCTAATGAAAAACTGTTTTTT
TRBV4-2	TRBD1	TRBJ2-6	NA	CASSPGDRVSGANVLTF	TGTGCCAGCAGCCCAGGGGACAGGGTCTCCGGGGCCAACGTCCTGACTTTC
TRBV9	NA	TRBJ2-7	NA	CASSVRQGGEQYF	TGTGCCAGCAGCGTACGACAGGGAGGCGAGCAGTACTTC
TRBV19	TRBD1	TRBJ1-5	NA	CASSQRDRGYSNQPQHF	TGTGCCAGTAGCCAACGGGACAGGGGGTATAGCAATCAGCCCCAGCATTTT
TRBV19	NA	TRBJ2-3	NA	CASRAVRSTDTQYF	TGTGCCAGTAGGGCGGTCCGGTCCACAGATACGCAGTATTTT
TRBV27	NA	TRBJ2-7	NA	CASSPNPTLGRYEQYF	TGTGCCAGCAGTCCTAACCCCACTTTGGGGCGCTACGAGCAGTACTTC
TRBV6-5	NA	TRBJ2-4	NA	CASSYSGTAKNIQYF	TGTGCCAGCAGTTACTCGGGAACAGCGAAAAACATTCAGTACTTC
TRBV11-2	TRBD2	TRBJ2-1	NA	CASSFRPGGPRNEQFF	TGTGCCAGCAGCTTTCGTCCGGGAGGGCCTAGGAATGAGCAGTTCTTC
TRBV7-3	NA	TRBJ2-1	NA	CASSPTRAQGGEQFF	TGTGCCAGCAGCCCTACGAGGGCCCAGGGGGGAGAGCAGTTCTTC
TRBV20-1	NA	TRBJ2-5	NA	CSASDGETQYF	TGCAGTGCTAGTGATGGGGAGACCCAGTACTTC